This record covers a single TCR beta chain. What antigen it recognizes has not been identified. Per-base qualities were not stored, and no clone one base away is much larger. The entry originates in a study of blood T cell repertoires in COVID-19 (dated by TCRdb to 2020 to 2021). Turning to the overall study: The collaborator samples originated in the United States, Italy and Spain and spanned the acute and convalescent phases of COVID-19. The material from the prospective study consisted of cDNA or gDNA derived from T cells, B-cell-depleted T cells, or PBMCs. The dataset comprised deeply sampled blood TCRbeta repertoires from subjects exposed to, actively infected with, or recovered from COVID-19. The repertoires were released in a freely available public database meant as a resource for research on the immune response to SARS-CoV-2. Samples came from the ongoing ImmuneRACE study (first 160 participants) plus 1,254 subjects from 6 global collaborators. A de-identified subject ID, COVID-19 status, age in years and sex were almost always included in the sample metadata. Where available, HLA class I and class II types were obtained from metadata supplied by the sample provider rather than from assay-based typing. Findings and caveats that apply to the study as a whole: Clinical and demographic metadata were provided uncurated, with the amount varying by source and participant.

V is cut back by 4 bases and J by 10 bases, with 7 bases in the junction unmatched. The CDR3 contains 13 residues, cysteine and phenylalanine counted. Kept here is only the CDR3 DNA, which spans 39 bases and is read in frame from base 1. Per the germline V gene, SNHLY is the CDR1 and FYNNEI is the CDR2. The immunoSEQ Assay, a bias-controlled multiplex PCR, was used to amplify TCRbeta CDR3 regions from genomic DNA. As for the original processing: Nucleated cell counts per sample were estimated from amplification of reference gene primers within the assay. Sequence reads were collapsed and filtered to measure the absolute abundance of every unique TCRbeta CDR3 rearrangement. Productive Simpson clonality was computed per sample as the square root of Simpson's diversity index over productive rearrangements. The source is immuneACCESS, and TCRdb retained only in-frame sequences with V and J called. Part of the clones is not carried over; for the studies checked, unresolved V genes explain less than half of this, and the remainder is unexplained. From that table come the V and J calls and clone size; the DNA was used to work out D and trimming. This sample gives 200,000 to 250,000 clones in total; 80% to 85% of them show up just once. The ten largest clonotypes hold roughly 8.2% of the sample.

One collaborating source in Seattle enrolled patients while the patients were actively infected and followed the patients over time throughout the course of disease. Each collaborating institution followed its own protocols to collect whole blood in K2EDTA tubes. For TCRbeta analysis, collaborators shipped samples in one of three forms: frozen whole blood, isolated PBMCs, or DNA extracted from either of those sample types. The sequence was obtained from an elderly woman with COVID-19, enrolled during active disease. In this chain, TRBV2 is recombined with TRBJ2-1; a stretch of 7 junction bases matches TRBD2. Sample: peripheral blood. The CDR3 corresponds to CASSVSGAGEQFF. The sequenced DNA: TGTGCCAGCAGTGTAAGCGGGGCAGGAGAGCAGTTCTTC.